The table lists the clone carrying this T cell receptor (beta chain) with a few counts. Its antigen is currently unknown. These data belong to a study of human T cells and chemical hapten exposure. For the study at large: TCR yields per sample varied mostly from small pooled library volume differences.

Specified time point: pre-sensitization, week 0. Treatment specified: therapeutic diphenylcyclopropenone sensitization with weekly scalp DPC. Study results and caveats: DPC sensitization left the count of TCRs above 1 in 1000 unchanged.

V was cut by 6 bases and J by 1 base, with 13 bases left in between. Germline V gene data show CDR1 as SGHTA and CDR2 as FQGTGA. The CDR3 runs 15 residues. MiXCR, applied by TCRdb to the RACE reads, yields one record per CDR3 protein. The table includes a few hundred thousand distinct CDR3 sequences, about 9.4% detected once. This TCR was sampled from a woman in her 40s with alopecia areata. Some clones in this sample may be carry-over from other donors' samples. Material: whole blood, obtained in connection with sensitization to the hapten diphenylcyclopropenone (DPC). The chain is built from TRBV7-3 and TRBJ2-1; no clear D gene. This CDR3 is CASSFHPRSYNEQFF. For the CDR3, the DNA is TGTGCCAGCAGTTTTCACCCTCGGTCCTACAATGAGCAGTTCTTC.